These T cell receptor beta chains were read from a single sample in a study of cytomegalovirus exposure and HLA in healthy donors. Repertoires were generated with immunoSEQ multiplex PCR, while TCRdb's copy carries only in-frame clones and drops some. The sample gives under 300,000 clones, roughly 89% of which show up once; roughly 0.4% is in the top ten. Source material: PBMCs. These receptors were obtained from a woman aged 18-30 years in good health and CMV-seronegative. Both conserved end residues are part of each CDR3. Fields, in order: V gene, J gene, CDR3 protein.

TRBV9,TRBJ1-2,CASSGHRDRHYGYTF
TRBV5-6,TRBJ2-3,CASSLRRGGADTQYF
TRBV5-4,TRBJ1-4,CASSLDSEKLFF
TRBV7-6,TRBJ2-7,CASSLGTLKGSYEQYF
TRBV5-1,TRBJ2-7,CASSLLLAESYEQYF
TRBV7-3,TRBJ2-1,CASNTGGGEQFF
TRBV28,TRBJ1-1,CASSPPSGRGEAFF
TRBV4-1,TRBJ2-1,CASSQGRGYNEQFF
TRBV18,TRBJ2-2,CASSADRRGTGELFF
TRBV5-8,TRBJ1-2,CASSLVRGYGYTF
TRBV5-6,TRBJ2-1,CASSLPTAYNEQFF
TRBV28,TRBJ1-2,CASSFGEVINYGYTF
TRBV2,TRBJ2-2,CASSEGDRNAANTGELFF
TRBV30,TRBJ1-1,CAWGQGARTEAFF
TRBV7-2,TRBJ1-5,CASSRWTDQPQHF